A selection of T cell receptor beta chains follows, all from one sample in a study of shared clonotypes between healthy human individuals. Method: immunoSEQ multiplex PCR; TCRdb's copy keeps in-frame clones and lacks some. Of 650,000 to 800,000 clones detected, around 92% appear once; the ten largest clones hold 24%. Sequencing was performed on naive CD8+ T cells sorted from blood. Source of these receptors: a man aged 30-40 years in good health. Both conserved end residues are part of each CDR3. The order of the fields is clone size, J gene, D gene, V gene, CDR3 DNA, CDR3 protein. D genes are given only for firm matches. Clone size is not always given. Where it is, it says once, few, many or a class for expanded clones.

.,TRBJ2-7,.,TRBV5-1,TGCGCCAGCAGCTTCGGACAGTCCTACGAGCAGTACTTC,CASSFGQSYEQYF
.,TRBJ1-2,.,TRBV7-9,.,CASSLASGRASGGYTF
.,TRBJ2-2,.,TRBV10-3,TGTGCCATCAGTGCCGGGGCGTGGGAGCTGTTTTTT,CAISAGAWELFF
.,TRBJ2-3,TRBD1,TRBV5-8,TGTGCCAGCAGAACCCGGGACAGGGGGCTGAGAGATACGCAGTATTTT,CASRTRDRGLRDTQYF
.,TRBJ2-5,TRBD2,TRBV10-1,TGCGCCAGCAGTTCTATAGCGGGAGGCGAAGAGACCCAGTACTTC,CASSSIAGGEETQYF
.,TRBJ2-2,TRBD1,TRBV27,TGTGCCAGCAGTTCTATATTTGTGGAACAGGGGGCGTCCACCGGGGAGCTGTTTTTT,CASSSIFVEQGASTGELFF
.,TRBJ2-3,.,TRBV27,TGTGCCAGCAGTAACATTGAAGATACGCAGTATTTT,CASSNIEDTQYF
.,TRBJ2-7,TRBD1,TRBV10-2,TGCGCCAGCAGTGAGGGTTTCGACAGGGCCTACGAGCAGTACTTC,CASSEGFDRAYEQYF
.,TRBJ2-6,.,TRBV6-5,TGTGCCAGCCTCCAGGGATGGGGTGGGGCCAACGTCCTGACTTTC,CASLQGWGGANVLTF
once,TRBJ2-1,TRBD2,TRBV11-3,TGTGCCAGCAGCTTCGCGACTAGCGGAGGAGGGAATGAGCAGTTCTTC,CASSFATSGGGNEQFF
.,TRBJ2-5,TRBD1,TRBV11-2,TGTGCCAGCAGCTCGGGACAGGCGAACCGGGAGACCCAGTACTTC,CASSSGQANRETQYF
many,TRBJ2-7,TRBD2,TRBV28,TGTGCCAGCAGTTTATTAGCGGGGCTGAAATCCTACGAGCAGTACTTC,CASSLLAGLKSYEQYF
.,TRBJ1-1,.,TRBV14,TGTGCCAGCAGCCAGGGCTTAATTGCTTTCTTT,CASSQGLIAFF
.,TRBJ2-1,.,TRBV7-2,TGTGCCAGCAGCTTAAATGTCGGACCCAATGAGCAGTTCTTC,CASSLNVGPNEQFF
.,TRBJ2-2,TRBD1,TRBV7-2,TGTGCCAGCAGCCCAGTGGTAGGGGGCTTGCCCGACACCGGGGAGCTGTTTTTT,CASSPVVGGLPDTGELFF
.,TRBJ2-1,.,TRBV6-5,TGTGCCAGCAGTTATCTCCTCGGGGGTAACAATGAGCAGTTCTTC,CASSYLLGGNNEQFF
.,TRBJ2-1,.,TRBV6-6,TGTGCCAGCAGTTATTCGGATGAGCAGTTCTTC,CASSYSDEQFF
.,TRBJ2-7,.,TRBV7-2,TGTGCCAGCAGCTTAGCGGTGGGTGAATACGAGCAGTACTTC,CASSLAVGEYEQYF
once,TRBJ2-3,TRBD2,TRBV29-1,TGCAGCGCCCGAAGGCTAGCGGGGACTTTAAACACAGATACGCAGTATTTT,CSARRLAGTLNTDTQYF
.,TRBJ2-5,.,TRBV9,TGTGCCAGCAGCGTAGACTGGGGGGACACGGAGACCCAGTACTTC,CASSVDWGDTETQYF
.,TRBJ2-5,TRBD1,TRBV7-9,TGTGCCAGCAGCCCGGACAGGGGTGGAAAGACCCAGTACTTC,CASSPDRGGKTQYF
.,TRBJ2-7,.,TRBV28,TGTGCCAGCAGTTCCTTCGAGCAGTACTTC,CASSSFEQYF
.,TRBJ2-2,.,TRBV29-1,TGCAGCGCCAAAATACAGGACGCGAACACCGGGGAGCTGTTTTTT,CSAKIQDANTGELFF
.,TRBJ2-1,.,TRBV4-3,TGCGCCAGCAGCCAAGATAGGGGAACAGGGTTCTCCGGCAATGAGCAGTTCTTC,CASSQDRGTGFSGNEQFF
.,TRBJ2-3,.,TRBV29-1,TGCAGCTCCATCAGGGGGGGAGGGTCAGATACGCAGTATTTT,CSSIRGGGSDTQYF
.,TRBJ2-7,.,TRBV19,TGTGCCAGTAGTCCCCGACAGGTCTTTAGCGAGCAGTACTTC,CASSPRQVFSEQYF
.,TRBJ2-3,.,TRBV10-3,TGTGCCATCAGTGAGTCGCGGCGCGGGTTAGATACGCAGTATTTT,CAISESRRGLDTQYF
.,TRBJ2-3,.,TRBV10-3,TGTGCCATCAGTGTTCAGTTCACAGATACGCAGTATTTT,CAISVQFTDTQYF
.,TRBJ2-2,.,TRBV19,TGTGCCAGTATTGGGGAGAACACCGGGGAGCTGTTTTTT,CASIGENTGELFF
.,TRBJ2-7,TRBD1,TRBV7-6,TGTGCCAGCAGTCCCACAGGGGAAGGCGAGCAGTACTTC,CASSPTGEGEQYF
.,TRBJ2-5,.,TRBV7-9,TGTGCCAGCAGCTTAGGGGCAGGGCAGGCCGGGACCCAGTACTTC,CASSLGAGQAGTQYF
few,TRBJ2-1,.,TRBV7-9,TGTGCCAGCAGCCCCGGGCAGGGGGGCCCCGGGGAGCAGTTCTTC,CASSPGQGGPGEQFF
.,TRBJ2-7,TRBD2,TRBV19,TGTGCCAGTAGCCCCCGTCAGGGAGGGCCCTACGAGCAGTACTTC,CASSPRQGGPYEQYF
.,TRBJ2-7,.,TRBV7-9,TGTGCCAGCAGCTTCGAGGGCTGGGGATACGAGCAGTACTTC,CASSFEGWGYEQYF
.,TRBJ1-1,TRBD1,TRBV7-9,TGTGCCAGCAGCTTAGGACAGGGTGAGAGGGACACTGAAGCTTTCTTT,CASSLGQGERDTEAFF
.,TRBJ2-2,TRBD1,TRBV4-1,TGCGCCAGCAGCCTCCAATACGGGACAGTAACTAGGGGGGAGCTGTTTTTT,CASSLQYGTVTRGELFF
once,TRBJ2-7,TRBD2,TRBV30,TGTGCCTGGAGTACTAGCGGGGCCTACGAGCAGTACTTC,CAWSTSGAYEQYF
.,TRBJ1-3,.,TRBV7-6,TGTGCCAGCAGCCCGCACTATACCGAAAAACATCGATCAATCTCTGGAAACACCATATATTTT,CASSPHYTEKHRSISGNTIYF
.,TRBJ2-1,.,TRBV27,TGTGCCAGCACCAGAAACAATGAGCAGTTCTTC,CASTRNNEQFF
.,TRBJ1-1,TRBD1,TRBV4-3,TGCGCCAGCAGAGGGACAGGACTGAACACTGAAGCTTTCTTT,CASRGTGLNTEAFF
.,TRBJ2-3,TRBD2,TRBV7-6,TGTGCCAGCAGCTCATATGGACTAGCGGGACCAGATACGCAGTATTTT,CASSSYGLAGPDTQYF
.,TRBJ2-5,TRBD1,TRBV27,TGTGCCAGCAGTGTTGACAGGGCCAGTGGTAACCAGTACTTC,CASSVDRASGNQYF
.,TRBJ2-1,.,TRBV5-6,TGTGCCAGCAGCGGCCCGCTCCTAGCGGCCATCCGGGGGCACAATGAGCAGTTCTTC,CASSGPLLAAIRGHNEQFF
.,TRBJ2-1,TRBD2,TRBV7-9,TGTGCCAGCAGCTCAACCGAAGGACTAGCGGGAGGGTACAATGAGCAGTTCTTC,CASSSTEGLAGGYNEQFF
.,TRBJ2-1,.,TRBV7-9,TGTGCCAGCAGCTGGAGAGGCTATGAGCAGTTCTTC,CASSWRGYEQFF
few,TRBJ2-1,TRBD2,TRBV19,TGTGCCAGTAGTATTGGTTCGGGCGGGAGCTCCTACAATGAGCAGTTCTTC,CASSIGSGGSSYNEQFF
.,TRBJ2-2,TRBD2,TRBV4-1,TGCGCCAGCAGCCAAGAAGGGCTAGCGGGGAGCGGTACCGGGGAGCTGTTTTTT,CASSQEGLAGSGTGELFF
.,TRBJ2-3,.,TRBV27,TGTGCCAGCAGTCCCCCGGGAACCACAGATACGCAGTATTTT,CASSPPGTTDTQYF
.,TRBJ2-7,.,TRBV19,TGTGCCAGTAGTATGGGGCCAGACGAGCAGTACTTC,CASSMGPDEQYF
.,TRBJ1-1,.,TRBV28,TGTGCCAGCCTTGTGGGAGGTACTGAAGCTTTCTTT,CASLVGGTEAFF
.,TRBJ2-1,TRBD2,TRBV11-3,TGTGCCAGCAGCCCAGCCTCTAGCGGGAGTAATGAGCAGTTCTTC,CASSPASSGSNEQFF
.,TRBJ2-5,TRBD2,TRBV7-8,TGTGCCAGCAGCTTAGCGGCCCTAGCGGGACAAGAGACCCAGTACTTC,CASSLAALAGQETQYF
.,TRBJ2-1,.,TRBV20-1,TGCAGTGCTAGAGTCTACAGGGAGCAGTTCTTC,CSARVYREQFF
once,TRBJ2-7,TRBD1,TRBV7-9,TGTGCCAGCAGCCACCGGGACAGGGGGCGCTGGGAGCAGTACTTC,CASSHRDRGRWEQYF
.,TRBJ1-5,TRBD1,TRBV28,TGTGCCAGCAACGACATCGGGACAGGGTACGATCAGCCCCAGCATTTT,CASNDIGTGYDQPQHF